One sample yielded the 18 T cell receptor beta chains listed below, sequenced in a study of blood T cell repertoires in COVID-19 (dated by TCRdb to the early 2020s). Library prep was done by the immunoSEQ multiplex PCR assay. The immuneACCESS repertoire file appears here via TCRdb, limited to in-frame rearrangements. These files lack a portion of the clones; in checked studies, under half of the deficit traces to unresolved V genes, and the cause of the others is not known. The sample records about 53,000 clones, 60% to 80% of which are singletons. The ten largest clones take up roughly 45% of the sample. Material for sequencing was peripheral blood. Source of these receptors: a man between 65 and 85 years old with active or convalescent COVID-19.

The chain combines TRBV5-4 with TRBJ2-3; 9 positions agree with TRBD2. Unmatched junction bases numbered 6, after V lost 0 bases and J lost 4 bases. The CDR3 contains 16 residues. Germline assignment: CDR1 SGHNT and CDR2 YYREEE (reference sequence). The CDR3 spells CASSLGVAGAADTQYF. The DNA for the CDR3 is TGTGCCAGCAGCTTGGGCGTAGCGGGGGCAGCAGATACGCAGTATTTT.

This CDR3 reads CASSHNRVTDPTPNQETQYF. CDR3 coding DNA: TGTGCCAGCAGCCATAACAGGGTAACAGACCCAACTCCCAACCAAGAGACCCAGTACTTC. The rearrangement uses TRBV3-1 (or the pseudogene TRBV3-2) and TRBJ2-5; D may be TRBD1 (6 bases). Germline CDR1 and CDR2: LGHDT and YNNKEL (reference sequence). This CDR3 comprises 20 residues. The V gene lost 3 bases and the J gene lost 0 bases, with 26 bases spanning the gap.

This clone was seen only once. This rearrangement joins TRBV9 to TRBJ1-6; TRBD1 might be the D (6 bases). V lost 4 bases and J lost 11, with 13 bases in between. CDR3 length equals 13 residues. Germline lookup yields CDR1 SGDLS and CDR2 YYNGEE. The CDR3 nucleotides read TGTGCCAGCAGCCCGAATGGACAGCCACCCCTCCACTTT. It specifies CASSPNGQPPLHF.

The chain is built from TRBV6-5 and TRBJ1-1; D gene unclear. Germline V gene lookup returns CDR1 MNHEY and CDR2 SVGAGI. The ends were cut back, 0 bases at V and 5 bases at J, with 13 bases in the middle. This CDR3 has 15 residues. The CDR3 spells CASSYSIRGETEAFF. CDR3 in DNA: TGTGCCAGCAGTTACTCGATCCGGGGAGAGACTGAAGCTTTCTTT.

Only one count was recorded for this clone. The CDR3 is CASQEQGNQPQHF. DNA of the CDR3: TGTGCCAGCCAAGAGCAGGGGAATCAGCCCCAGCATTTT. This chain uses TRBV19 with TRBJ1-5; perhaps TRBD1 as D (6 bases). V lost 9 bases and J lost 4, with 13 bases in between. CDR3 length equals 13 residues. Germline V gives CDR1 LNHDA, CDR2 SQIVND (reference sequence). Variable domain in full (rest from reference TRBV19 and TRBJ1-5): DGGITQSPKYLFRKEGQNVTLSCEQNLNHDAMYWYRQDPGQGLRLIYYSQIVNDFQKGDIAEGYSVSREKKESFPLTVTSAQKNPTAFYLCASQEQGNQPQHFGDGTRLSIL.

This chain links TRBV6-2 or TRBV6-3 with TRBJ2-1; 9 nucleotides align to TRBD1. The germline gives CDR1 MNHEY, CDR2 SVGEGT. The CDR3 totals 15 residues. V was clipped by 5 bases and J by 7 bases; unmatched bases: 9. In nucleotides, the CDR3 is TGTGCCAGCAGTGACGGGACAGGGAATCGGAATGAGCAGTTCTTC. Its protein product is CASSDGTGNRNEQFF.

In its sample, this clone was seen a few times. This sequence joins TRBV4-2 and TRBJ2-7; D uncertain. The germline V gene has CDR1 LGHNA and CDR2 YNFKEQ. With 1 base removed from V and 5 bases from J, the gap between germline ends came to 6 bases. The CDR3 totals 12 residues. The CDR3 DNA is TGTGCCAGCAGCCAAGTGACTGACGAGCAGTACTTC. Amino acids: CASSQVTDEQYF.

The chain couples TRBV19 to TRBJ1-3; TRBD1 matches at 8 bases. The V gene's germline CDR1 is LNHDA and CDR2 SQIVND (reference sequence). J was trimmed by 4 bases and V by 3 bases; bases with no gene match: 2. There are 14 residues in the CDR3. This CDR3 is CASSMRQGGNTIYF. The CDR3 bases are TGTGCCAGTAGTATGAGACAGGGGGGAAACACCATATATTTT.

The rearrangement joins TRBV7-9 to TRBJ2-1; 14 nucleotides align to TRBD2. The length of the CDR3 is 15 residues. Trimming took 5 bases from V and 5 from J; bases not matched to a gene: 2. From germline, CDR1 is SEHNR and CDR2 FQNEAQ (reference sequence). The CDR3 protein is CASSPTSGRDNEQFF. CDR3 in DNA: TGTGCCAGCAGCCCGACTAGCGGGAGGGACAATGAGCAGTTCTTC.

This clone was counted only a few times. The chain couples TRBV5-6 to TRBJ1-2; 12 bases line up with TRBD1. The length of the CDR3 is 15 residues. Germline V gives CDR1 SGHDT, CDR2 YYEEEE. Germline trimming cut 8 bases from V and 7 bases from J; bases unmatched to any gene: 12. The CDR3 region has the DNA TGTGCCAGTGCATTCCTAGGGACAGGGGGCGTTGGCTACACCTTC. It specifies CASAFLGTGGVGYTF.

The V and J genes are TRBV18 and TRBJ2-1; 13 nucleotides align to TRBD2. The CDR3 loop spans 16 amino acids. V was clipped by 2 bases and J by 7 bases; unmatched bases: 5. Germline-derived CDR1 and CDR2 are KGHSH and LQKENI. CDR3 amino acids: CASSPRLAGGYNEQFF. Written as DNA, the CDR3 is TGTGCCAGCTCACCAAGACTAGCGGGAGGATATAATGAGCAGTTCTTC.

The V and J genes are TRBV9 and TRBJ2-1; the match to TRBD1 covers 9 bases. After removal of 1 base from V and 6 bases from J, the junction contained 11 bases not matched to a gene. The germline V gene has CDR1 SGDLS and CDR2 YYNGEE. The CDR3 extends over 17 amino acids. The CDR3 reads CASSVIIMGQGFNEQFF. The CDR3 DNA sequence: TGTGCCAGCAGCGTAATCATCATGGGACAGGGTTTCAATGAGCAGTTCTTC. Full variable domain (remainder filled in from reference TRBV9 and TRBJ2-1): DSGVTQTPKHLITATGQRVTLRCSPRSGDLSVYWYQQSLDQGLQFLIQYYNGEERAKGNILERFSAQQFPDLHSELNLSSLELGDSALYFCASSVIIMGQGFNEQFFGPGTRLTVL.

The chain uses TRBV4-2 and TRBJ1-6; no definite D call. V was clipped by 0 bases and J by 7 bases, with 10 bases between them. Per germline, CDR1 LGHNA and CDR2 YNFKEQ. The CDR3 has 15 residues. The CDR3 sequence is CASSQDPVSNSPLHF. The CDR3 DNA reads as TGTGCCAGCAGCCAAGATCCAGTTTCAAATTCACCCCTCCACTTT.

The rearrangement joins TRBV4-3 to TRBJ2-2; 7 positions agree with TRBD1. CDR3 length: 16 residues. Germline V CDR1 and CDR2: LGHNA, YSLEER. With V trimmed by 3 bases and J by 0 bases, 4 bases remained unmatched. CDR3 sequence (DNA): TGCGCCAGCAGCCAGACTCAGGGGGCGAACACCGGGGAGCTGTTTTTT. This gives the protein CASSQTQGANTGELFF.

This clone was recorded once. The genes are TRBV7-3 and TRBJ2-3, with TRBD2 identical over 8 bases. Germline V gives CDR1 SGHTA, CDR2 FQGTGA. The ends lost 5 bases at V and 2 bases at J; junction bases unmatched: 6. CDR3 size: 15 residues. The CDR3 DNA reads as TGTGCCAGCAGCCCGGGAGGGGCGAACACAGATACGCAGTATTTT. Translated: CASSPGGANTDTQYF.

The J gene is TRBJ1-5, the V gene TRBV7-2; 10 bases align to TRBD1. Germline V CDR1 and CDR2: SGHTA, FQGNSA. This CDR3 contains 15 residues. V lost 5 bases, J lost 4 bases, and 5 bases stayed unmatched. This CDR3 is CASSRTGQGNQPQHF. CDR3 nucleotide sequence: TGTGCCAGCAGCCGGACGGGACAGGGGAATCAGCCCCAGCATTTT.

V gene TRBV30 combines with J gene TRBJ2-5; TRBD1 is a possible D gene (6 bases). The ends were cut back, 1 base at V and 4 bases at J, with 16 bases in the middle. CDR1 and CDR2 (germline): GTSNPN, SVGIG (reference sequence). CDR3 length: 15 amino acids. The CDR3 spells CAWSEYTGKRETQYF. Here the CDR3 DNA reads TGTGCCTGGAGTGAATATACAGGGAAGCGAGAGACCCAGTACTTC.

The sample holds one count of this clone. V is TRBV4-1 and J is TRBJ2-1; 10 bases agree with TRBD2. J gave up 8 bases and V 3 bases, and 16 bases lay outside the gene matches. This CDR3 contains 18 residues. Per germline, CDR1 MGHRA and CDR2 YSYEKL. The CDR3 reads CASSHFLTSGLGGDEQFF. DNA of the CDR3: TGCGCCAGCAGCCACTTCTTGACTAGCGGGTTGGGGGGGGATGAGCAGTTCTTC.